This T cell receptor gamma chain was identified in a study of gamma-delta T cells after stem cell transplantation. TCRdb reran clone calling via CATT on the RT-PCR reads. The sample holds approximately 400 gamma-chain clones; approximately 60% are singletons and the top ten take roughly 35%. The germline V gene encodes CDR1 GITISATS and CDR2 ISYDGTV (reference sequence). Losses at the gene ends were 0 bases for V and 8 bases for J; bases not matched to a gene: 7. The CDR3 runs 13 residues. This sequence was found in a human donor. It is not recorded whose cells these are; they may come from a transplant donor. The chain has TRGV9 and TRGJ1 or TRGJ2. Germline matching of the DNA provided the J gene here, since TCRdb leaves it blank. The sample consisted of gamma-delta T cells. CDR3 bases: TGTGCCTTGTGGGAGGTGAAGACAAATAAGAAACTCTTT. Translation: CALWEVKTNKKLF.